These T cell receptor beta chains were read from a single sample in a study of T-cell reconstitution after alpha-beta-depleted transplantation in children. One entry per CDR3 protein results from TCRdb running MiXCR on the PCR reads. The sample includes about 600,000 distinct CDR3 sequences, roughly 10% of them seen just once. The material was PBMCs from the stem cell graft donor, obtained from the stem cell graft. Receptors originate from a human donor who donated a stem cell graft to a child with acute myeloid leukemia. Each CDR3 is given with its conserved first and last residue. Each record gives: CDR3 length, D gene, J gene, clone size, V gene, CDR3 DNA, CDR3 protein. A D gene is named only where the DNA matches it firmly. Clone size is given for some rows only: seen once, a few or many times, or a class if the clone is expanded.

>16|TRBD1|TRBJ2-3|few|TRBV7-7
TGTGCTAGCAGCTTAGCGCCAGGCAGGGGGCACGATACGCAGTATTTT
CASSLAPGRGHDTQYF
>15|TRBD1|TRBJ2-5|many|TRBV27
TGTGCCAGCAGTAGCCCAAACAGGGGCCAAGAGACCCAGTACTTC
CASSSPNRGQETQYF
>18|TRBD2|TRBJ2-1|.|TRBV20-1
TGCAGTGCCCAGAGTCCCCCCCGACTAGCGGGAGTATACAATGAGCAGTTCTTC
CSAQSPPRLAGVYNEQFF
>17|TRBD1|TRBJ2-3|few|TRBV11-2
TGTGCCAGCAGCTTCCGCGGGACAGGGGGCGCAATAGATACGCAGTATTTT
CASSFRGTGGAIDTQYF
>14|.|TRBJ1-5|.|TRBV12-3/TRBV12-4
TGTGCCAGCAGTCTCAGACAGGTCAATCAGCCCCAGCATTTT
CASSLRQVNQPQHF
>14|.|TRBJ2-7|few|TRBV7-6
TGTGCCAGCAGCGCTCGACTAGGGAACTACGAGCAGTACTTC
CASSARLGNYEQYF
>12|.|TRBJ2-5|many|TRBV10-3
TGTGCCATCAGTGAAGTGAGGGAGACCCAGTACTTC
CAISEVRETQYF
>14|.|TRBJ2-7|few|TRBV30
TGTGCCTGGAGTCCCCTGACTAGTACGGACGAGCAGTACTTC
CAWSPLTSTDEQYF
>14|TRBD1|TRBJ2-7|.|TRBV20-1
TGCAGTGCTAGAGGACCGAAACAGGGGGACGAGCAGTACTTC
CSARGPKQGDEQYF
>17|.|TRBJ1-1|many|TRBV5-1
TGCGCCAGCAGCTTGGAGAGTTTGGGGGAATGGGACACTGAAGCTTTCTTT
CASSLESLGEWDTEAFF
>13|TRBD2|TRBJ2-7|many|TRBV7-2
TGTGCCAGCAGCTTACGGGGGGGGTACGAGCAGTACTTC
CASSLRGGYEQYF
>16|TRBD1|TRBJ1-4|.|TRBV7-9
TGTGCCAGCAGCTCGGGACAGGCTTCAACTAATGAAAAACTGTTTTTT
CASSSGQASTNEKLFF
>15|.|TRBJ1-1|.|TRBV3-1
TGTGCCAGCAAAGGAGGGATACTTGCGGAGACTGAAGCTTTCTTT
CASKGGILAETEAFF
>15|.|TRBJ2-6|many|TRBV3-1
TGTGCCAGCAGCCCTGACAGCTCTGGGGCCAACGTCCTGACTTTC
CASSPDSSGANVLTF
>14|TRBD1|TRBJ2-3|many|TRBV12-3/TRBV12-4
TGTGCCAGCAGCCTGACAGGGAGCACAGATACGCAGTATTTT
CASSLTGSTDTQYF
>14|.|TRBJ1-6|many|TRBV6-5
TGTGCCAGCAGTTACTCGGGACATATGTCACCCCTCCACTTT
CASSYSGHMSPLHF
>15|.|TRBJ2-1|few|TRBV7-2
TGTGCCAGCAGCTTAGGGCAGCCTCGGGTTGATGAGCAGTTCTTC
CASSLGQPRVDEQFF
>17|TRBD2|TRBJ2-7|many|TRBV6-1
TGTGCCAGCAGTCCCCGAAGACTAGCGGGAGTGTCGTACGAGCAGTACTTC
CASSPRRLAGVSYEQYF
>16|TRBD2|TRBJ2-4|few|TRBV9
TGTGCCAGCAGCGTAGGTGGCGGGAGGGCCGAAAACATTCAGTACTTC
CASSVGGGRAENIQYF
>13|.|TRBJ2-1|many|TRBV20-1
TGCAGTGCTAGGGACCCGCGGAGAAATGAGCAGTTCTTC
CSARDPRRNEQFF
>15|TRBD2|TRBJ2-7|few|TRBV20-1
TGCAGTGCTCAGAACAACCCGGGGACTAGTAACAAGCAGTACTTC
CSAQNNPGTSNKQYF
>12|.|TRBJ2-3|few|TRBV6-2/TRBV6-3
TGTGCCAGCAGCCGAACGCCAGATACGCAGTATTTT
CASSRTPDTQYF
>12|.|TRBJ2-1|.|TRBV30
TGTGCCTGGAATCGGATGGGCAATGAGCAGTTCTTC
CAWNRMGNEQFF
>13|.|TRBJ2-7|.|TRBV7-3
TGTGCCAGCAGCTCCGCCCCCGCCTACGAGCAGTACTTC
CASSSAPAYEQYF
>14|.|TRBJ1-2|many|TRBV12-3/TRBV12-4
TGTGCCAGCAGTCGGCGGGGGCTCGACTATGGCTACACCTTC
CASSRRGLDYGYTF
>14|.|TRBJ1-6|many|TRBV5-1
TGCGCCAGCAGCTTACAGGGAGCAAATTCACCCCTCCACTTT
CASSLQGANSPLHF
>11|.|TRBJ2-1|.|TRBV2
TGTGCCAGCAGTCAGAAGCGGGAGCAGTTCTTC
CASSQKREQFF
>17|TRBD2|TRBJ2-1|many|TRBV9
TGTGCCAGCAGCGTAGGACTAGCGGGACCCTCCTACAATGAGCAGTTCTTC
CASSVGLAGPSYNEQFF
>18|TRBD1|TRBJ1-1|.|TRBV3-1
TGTGCCTGCAGCCAAGGGACAGGGGGGGGATTCATGAACACTGAAGCTTTCTTT
CACSQGTGGGFMNTEAFF
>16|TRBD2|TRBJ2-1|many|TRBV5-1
TGCGCCAGCAGCTTGGAGGAGGCTAGCGGTTACAATGAGCAGTTCTTC
CASSLEEASGYNEQFF
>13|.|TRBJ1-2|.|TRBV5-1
TGCGCCAGCGGAACTAATGGGATCTCTGGCTACACCTTC
CASGTNGISGYTF
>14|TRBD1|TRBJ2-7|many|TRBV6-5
TGTGCCAGCAGGGGTCAACAGGGGAATATGAGGCAGTACTTC
CASRGQQGNMRQYF
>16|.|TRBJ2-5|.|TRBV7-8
TGTGCCAGCAGCTTTAACAGCTGGAGGCCGGGGGAGACCCAGTACTTC
CASSFNSWRPGETQYF
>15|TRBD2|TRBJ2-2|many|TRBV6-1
TGTGCCAGCAGGCTTCTAGCGGGGGACACCGGGGAGCTGTTTTTT
CASRLLAGDTGELFF
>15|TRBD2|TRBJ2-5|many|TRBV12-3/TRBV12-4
TGTGCCAGCAGTTTTAAGCGGGAGGTCCAAGAGACCCAGTACTTC
CASSFKREVQETQYF
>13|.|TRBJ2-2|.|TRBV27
TGTGCCAGCAGTTTACCTAGCCCGGGGGAGCTGTTTTTT
CASSLPSPGELFF
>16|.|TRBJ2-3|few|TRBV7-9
TGTGCCAGCAGCACCACCGGGACAAAAAGCACAGATACGCAGTATTTT
CASSTTGTKSTDTQYF
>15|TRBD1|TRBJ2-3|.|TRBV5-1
TGCGCCAGCAGCTTGGGACAGGGGTCGTCAGATACGCAGTATTTT
CASSLGQGSSDTQYF
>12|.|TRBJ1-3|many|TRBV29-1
TGCAGCGTCTCGTCCACTGGAAACACCATATATTTT
CSVSSTGNTIYF
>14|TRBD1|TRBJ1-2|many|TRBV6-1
TGTGCCAGCAGTAAGGACAGGGGGAACTATGGCTACACCTTC
CASSKDRGNYGYTF
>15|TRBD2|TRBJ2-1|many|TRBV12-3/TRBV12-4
TGTGCCAGCAGTTTACTTAGCGGGAGGACCAATGAGCAGTTCTTC
CASSLLSGRTNEQFF
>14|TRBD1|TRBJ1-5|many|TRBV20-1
TGCAGTGCTAAGGGACAGTTAGACAATCAGCCCCAGCATTTT
CSAKGQLDNQPQHF
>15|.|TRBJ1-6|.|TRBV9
TGTGCCAGCAGCGTAAGAACAGCCGATAATTCACCCCTCCACTTT
CASSVRTADNSPLHF
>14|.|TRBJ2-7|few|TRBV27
TGTGCCAGCAGTATGGGACAGCGGGTTTACGAGCAGTACTTC
CASSMGQRVYEQYF
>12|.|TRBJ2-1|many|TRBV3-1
TGTGCCAGCACACGGGGTCGGGCTGAGCAGTTCTTC
CASTRGRAEQFF
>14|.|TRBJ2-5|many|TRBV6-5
TGTGCCAGCAGTTACAATGGGGGGACGGAGACCCAGTACTTC
CASSYNGGTETQYF
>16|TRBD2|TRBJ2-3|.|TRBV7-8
TGTGCCAGCAGCTTAGGACTAGCGGGACCAACAGATACGCAGTATTTT
CASSLGLAGPTDTQYF
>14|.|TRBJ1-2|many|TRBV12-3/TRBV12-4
TGTGCCAGCAGTTTAGCTGGGGTGCCCGAGGGGACGTACTTC
CASSLAGVPEGTYF
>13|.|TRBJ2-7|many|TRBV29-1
TGCAGCGTCCAGGCCCCCACCTCCTACGAGCAGTACTTC
CSVQAPTSYEQYF
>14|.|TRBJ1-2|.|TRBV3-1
TGTGCCAGCAGCCAGTCTATCGGCACGAGGGGCTACACCTTC
CASSQSIGTRGYTF
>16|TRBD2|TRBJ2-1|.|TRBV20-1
TGCAGTGCTCAAAAGCCGGGACTAGCGGGAGCTGGGGAGCAGTTCTTC
CSAQKPGLAGAGEQFF
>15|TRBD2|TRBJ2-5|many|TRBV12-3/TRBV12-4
TGTGCCAGCAGTTATGGGCGGACTAGCGCGGAGACCCAGTACTTC
CASSYGRTSAETQYF
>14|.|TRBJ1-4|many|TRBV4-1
TGCGCCAGCAGCCAAGACGACGGGGATGAAAAACTGTTTTTT
CASSQDDGDEKLFF
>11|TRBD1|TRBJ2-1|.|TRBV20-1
TGCAGTGCAACGGGACAGAATGAGCAGTTCTTC
CSATGQNEQFF
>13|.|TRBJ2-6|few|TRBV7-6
TGTGCCAGCAGCTTAGTCGGGATAGACGTCCTGACTTTC
CASSLVGIDVLTF
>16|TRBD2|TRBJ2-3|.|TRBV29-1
TGCAGCGTAGAAGGAGGGACTAGCGGGAGCGCAGATACGCAGTATTTT
CSVEGGTSGSADTQYF
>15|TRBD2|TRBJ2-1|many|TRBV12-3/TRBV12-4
TGTGCCAGCAGTTTGAGGACTAGCGGGTCTGAGGAGCAGTTCTTC
CASSLRTSGSEEQFF